This T cell receptor beta chain was identified in a study of vaccination effects on CD4 cells after COVID-19. After removal of 8 bases from V and 4 bases from J, the junction contained 7 bases not matched to a gene. The CDR3 totals 13 residues. The V gene's germline CDR1 is MNHEY and CDR2 SVGAGI. The assay was immunoSEQ multiplex PCR, and TCRdb's table has in-frame clones only and misses some. The profile shows fewer than 35,000 clones, roughly 70% of them singletons. This clone was seen once. Its specificity is not known. Culturing for around ten days preceded CD4+ T cell isolation. The sequences come from CD4+ T cells from PBMCs cultured without peptide, collected before COVID-19 vaccination. This chain connects TRBV6-5 to TRBJ2-7; 8 bases fit TRBD1. The TCR originated in a human donor who received a COVID-19 vaccine. The CDR3 DNA follows: TGTGCCAGCGTAGGGACAGGTCGGTACGAGCAGTACTTC. This translates into CASVGTGRYEQYF.